Described below is a single T cell receptor beta chain sequence and its context. Its antigen is not identified. The record originates from a study of OX40 agonist ivuxolimab in advanced cancers. Study background: Partial response was recorded in three patients: one hepatocellular carcinoma and two cutaneous melanoma cases.

The protocol was immunoSEQ multiplex PCR, while the TCRdb copy is restricted to in-frame clones and leaves out a portion. The table lists around 60,000 clones, over 75% of them singletons. CDR1 is MNHNY, CDR2 SVGAGI, per germline (reference sequence). CDR3 size: 14 residues. J lost 6 bases, V lost 3 bases, and 6 bases had no gene match. Points from the study as a whole: There was clonal expansion of CD4+ and CD8+ blood T cells by week 6 at 0.1 to 3.0 mg/kg. The study did not work out the antigen specificity of the expanded peripheral T cells.

The sample consisted of CD4+ or CD8+ T cells sorted from blood, taken in a trial of the OX40 agonist ivuxolimab. V gene TRBV6-6 combines with J gene TRBJ2-7, with 9 bases matching TRBD2. This sequence was found in an adult with an advanced solid tumor such as melanoma, head and neck, liver or kidney cancer. In DNA form, the CDR3 reads TGTGCCAGCAGTTATCCCGGGACTAGCACCGAGCAGTACTTC. This sequence encodes CASSYPGTSTEQYF.